This T cell receptor (beta chain) was found in a study of T-cell memory formation after mild COVID-19. Germline V lookup: CDR1 SGHVS, CDR2 FQNEAQ. The CDR3 contains 15 residues. Deletions cut 6 bases from V and 7 bases from J, with 16 bases between. Findings and caveats of the study: Clones that contracted from day 15 to 85 had balanced CD4/CD8; later expanders were CD4+ biased. CM and EM subsets held most contracting CD4+ clones; EMRA held CD8+ ones. Pre-infection memory harbored some responding clones, suggesting cross-reactive memory joined. The authors left the SARS-CoV-2 specificity of second-wave clones peaking on day 37 unconfirmed.

TCRdb itself ran the 5' RACE reads through MiXCR, one entry per CDR3 protein. Of roughly 500,000 distinct CDR3 sequences in the sample, over 20% were seen once. Details on this clonotype: Its antigen is as yet unknown.

The sequence was obtained from an adult woman who had mild COVID-19 (a few samples of this study predate the infection). Cell type and time point are not known. V gene TRBV7-8 combines with J gene TRBJ1-6, with D tentatively TRBD1 (6 bases). The sequenced sample was PBMCs or a T cell subset sorted from them (not recorded which). For the CDR3, the DNA is TGTGCCAGCAGGTCATTTCGGGACATCAATTCACCCCTCCACTTT. This encodes CASRSFRDINSPLHF.